The entry that follows covers one T cell receptor (beta chain) sequence. Looked up from germline, CDR1 is GTSNPN and CDR2 is SVGIG (reference sequence). The CDR3 totals 14 residues. Germline trimming cut 2 bases from V and 7 bases from J; bases unmatched to any gene: 5. The data were obtained in a study of technical replicates of blood from a handful of donors. Sequenced by immunoSEQ multiplex PCR; TCRdb stores in-frame clones only, minus some. The table records about 94,000 clones, approximately 96% of them present only once. Input material: T cells isolated from PBMCs. This clonotype originated in a human donor in good health. The chain employs TRBV30 and TRBJ2-1, with 10 bases identical to TRBD2. The CDR3 is CAWSSGGDRNEQFF. The DNA for the CDR3 is TGTGCCTGGAGTAGCGGGGGGGATCGGAATGAGCAGTTCTTC.